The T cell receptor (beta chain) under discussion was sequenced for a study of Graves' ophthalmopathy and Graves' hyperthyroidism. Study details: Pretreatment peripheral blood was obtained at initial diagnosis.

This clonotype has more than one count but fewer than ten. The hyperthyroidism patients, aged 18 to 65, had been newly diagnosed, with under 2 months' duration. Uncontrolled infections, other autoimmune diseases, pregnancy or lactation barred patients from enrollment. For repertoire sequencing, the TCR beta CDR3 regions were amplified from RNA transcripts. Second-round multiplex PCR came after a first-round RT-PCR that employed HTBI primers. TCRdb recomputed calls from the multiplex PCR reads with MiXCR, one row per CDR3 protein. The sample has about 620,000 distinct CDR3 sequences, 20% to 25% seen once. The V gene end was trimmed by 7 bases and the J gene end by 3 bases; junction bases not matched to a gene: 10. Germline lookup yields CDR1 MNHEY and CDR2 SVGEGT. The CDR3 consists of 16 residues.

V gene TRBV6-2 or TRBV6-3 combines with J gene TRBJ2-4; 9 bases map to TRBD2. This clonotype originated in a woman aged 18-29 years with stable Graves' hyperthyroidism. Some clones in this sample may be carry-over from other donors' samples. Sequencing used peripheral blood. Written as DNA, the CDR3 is TGTGCCAGCAAAGGAGGTAGCGGGGGTGACAAAAACATTCAGTACTTC. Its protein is CASKGGSGGDKNIQYF.